One and the same sample provided the 18 T cell receptor beta chains below, sequenced in a study of CD8+ T cells in alopecia areata. Treatment: oral pan-JAK inhibitor, 5-10 mg twice daily. The sequencing template was cDNA reverse transcribed from extracted RNA. The assay was immunoSEQ multiplex PCR, and TCRdb's table has in-frame clones only and misses some. Of fewer than 250,000 clones in the sample, roughly 70% are singletons; the top ten hold 1.3%. The source material was CD4+ T cells sorted from blood, sampled around week 50, from a patient treated with tofacitinib. The receptors come from a human donor with alopecia areata.

The chain carries TRBV19 and TRBJ2-5; 11 bases are a match to TRBD2. The V segment lost 5 bases and the J segment 2 bases; nucleotides outside the gene matches: 10. The CDR3 extends over 17 amino acids. Germline V gives CDR1 LNHDA, CDR2 SQIVND (reference sequence). DNA for the CDR3: TGTGCCAGTAGTCTAGGAGTACTAGCGGGGGCACAAGAGACCCAGTACTTC. Amino acid sequence: CASSLGVLAGAQETQYF. The variable domain in full, with the rest retrieved from reference TRBV19 and TRBJ2-5, is DGGITQSPKYLFRKEGQNVTLSCEQNLNHDAMYWYRQDPGQGLRLIYYSQIVNDFQKGDIAEGYSVSREKKESFPLTVTSAQKNPTAFYLCASSLGVLAGAQETQYFGPGTRLLVL.

In its sample, this clone was seen a few times. The chain has TRBV29-1 and TRBJ2-5; D perhaps matches TRBD2 (6 bases). CDR3 size: 14 residues. Germline V CDR1 and CDR2: SQVTM, ANQGSEA. The V end was cut by 4 bases, the J end by 1 base, with 13 bases between. The DNA for the CDR3 is TGCAGCGTTGGGGACTTAAAATCCCAAGAGACCCAGTACTTC. Translating it yields CSVGDLKSQETQYF.

V and J are TRBV11-2 and TRBJ2-7; tentative D call: TRBD2 (5 bases). Trimming took off 5 bases at V and 2 bases at J, with 13 bases between the two ends. CDR3 length: 14 residues. Germline loops: CDR1 SGHAT, CDR2 FQNNGV. In DNA form, the CDR3 reads TGTGCCAGCAGCGTAGGCGGGCCAGCCTACGAGCAGTACTTC. Translating gives CASSVGGPAYEQYF.

V is TRBV27 and J is TRBJ1-2; maybe TRBD1 (5 bases). V was trimmed by 5 bases and J by 3 bases, leaving 13 bases between them. CDR3 length: 14 residues. From germline, CDR1 is MNHEY and CDR2 SMNVEV (reference sequence). The CDR3 DNA follows: TGTGCCAGCAGTCCTGGCAGGGTTGACTATGGCTACACCTTC. Translating gives CASSPGRVDYGYTF.

This clone has only a few counts. The genes are TRBV7-2 and TRBJ2-7; D remains ambiguous. This CDR3 comprises 13 residues. The ends were cut back, 3 bases at V and 0 bases at J, with 6 bases in the middle. Germline V gene sequence: CDR1 SGHTA, CDR2 FQGNSA. This CDR3 is CASSFGGSYEQYF. The CDR3 DNA is TGTGCCAGCAGCTTCGGCGGCTCCTACGAGCAGTACTTC.

The genes are TRBV25-1 and TRBJ2-5; 8 positions agree with TRBD1. The V segment lost 1 base and the J segment 5 bases; nucleotides outside the gene matches: 12. The CDR3 runs to 17 residues. The germline V gene encodes CDR1 MGHDK and CDR2 SYGVNS. The CDR3 bases are TGTGCCAGCAGTGAATTAGGGACAGGACGAACCGGGGAGACCCAGTACTTC. Amino acids: CASSELGTGRTGETQYF.

V and J are TRBV29-1 and TRBJ1-2, with TRBD1 matching over 7 bases. The CDR3 runs 12 residues. Losses at the gene ends were 1 base for V and 14 bases for J; bases not matched to a gene: 10. The germline gives CDR1 SQVTM, CDR2 ANQGSEA. CDR3 sequence: CSVEVPQGQRTF. The DNA for the CDR3 is TGCAGCGTTGAAGTCCCACAGGGGCAACGGACCTTC.

V usage is TRBV29-1 and J usage is TRBJ2-3; TRBD2 matches 10 bases. This CDR3 is 15 amino acids long. CDR1 is SQVTM, CDR2 ANQGSEA, per germline. J was trimmed by 2 bases and V by 7 bases; bases with no gene match: 9. CDR3 residues: CSAAPGLANTDTQYF. CDR3 sequence (DNA): TGCAGCGCGGCCCCGGGACTAGCGAACACAGATACGCAGTATTTT.

The chain uses TRBV7-2 and TRBJ2-3; D unresolved. Per the germline V gene, CDR1 is SGHTA and CDR2 is FQGNSA. The V end lost 2 bases, the J end lost 1 base, and 7 bases lay between the germline ends. The CDR3 runs 14 residues. CDR3 in DNA: TGTGCCAGCAGCTTATTAAGCGGCACAGATACGCAGTATTTT. It specifies CASSLLSGTDTQYF.

CDR3 coding DNA: TGCGCCAGTCGGACAGTCCTTAACACCGGGGAGCTGTTTTTT. The encoded protein is CASRTVLNTGELFF. The chain uses TRBV5-1 and TRBJ2-2; perhaps TRBD1 as D (6 bases). V was shortened by 8 bases and J by 2 bases, with 13 bases between the two germline ends. The germline CDR1 and CDR2 sequences are SGHRS and YFSETQ. CDR3 size: 14 residues.

J is TRBJ2-5 and V is TRBV29-1; D unresolved. V was pared by 0 bases and J by 5 bases, with 16 bases between. Germline CDR1 SQVTM, CDR2 ANQGSEA. The CDR3 is 15 residues long. The CDR3 protein is CSVEDLPDLRETQYF. DNA of the CDR3: TGCAGCGTTGAAGATCTTCCGGACCTGAGGGAGACCCAGTACTTC.

The V call is TRBV7-2, the J call TRBJ1-6; D gene ambiguous. Germline V gene sequence: CDR1 SGHTA, CDR2 FQGNSA. The CDR3 covers 12 residues. Trimming stripped 2 bases from V and 9 bases from J, with 5 bases between. CDR3 in DNA: TGTGCCAGCAGCTTATTCGGTTCACCCCTCCACTTT. Translated, it gives CASSLFGSPLHF.

The CDR3 loop is CASSPGGSTEQFF. In nucleotides, the CDR3 is TGTGCCAGCAGCCCAGGCGGGAGCACTGAGCAGTTCTTC. The genes are TRBV9 and TRBJ2-1; TRBD2 matches at 7 bases. The CDR3 is made up of 13 amino acids. With V trimmed by 4 bases and J by 9 bases, 7 bases remained unmatched. Germline CDR1 reads SGDLS; CDR2 reads YYNGEE.

The chain has TRBV9 and TRBJ1-1; D is undetermined. V lost 0 bases, J lost 5 bases, and 2 bases lay in between. Per germline, CDR1 SGDLS and CDR2 YYNGEE. The CDR3 contains 11 residues. The CDR3 is CASSVATEAFF. The CDR3 DNA reads as TGTGCCAGCAGCGTAGCAACTGAAGCTTTCTTT.

The CDR3 bases are TGTGCCAGCAACCCGGGCCCAAGAGGGTACTATGGCTACACCTTC. This sequence encodes CASNPGPRGYYGYTF. V usage is TRBV27 and J usage is TRBJ1-2, with D unclear. The germline CDR1 and CDR2 sequences are MNHEY and SMNVEV (reference sequence). The CDR3 sequence is 15 residues long. V lost 7 bases, J lost 3 bases, and 18 bases lay in between.

The chain recombines TRBV29-1 with TRBJ1-1; 7 nucleotides match TRBD1. The CDR3 covers 14 residues. Per the germline V gene, CDR1 is SQVTM and CDR2 is ANQGSEA. V lost 2 bases, J lost 0 bases, and 3 bases stayed unmatched. In DNA, the CDR3 is TGCAGCGTTGAAACAGGGGTCATGAACACTGAAGCTTTCTTT. Translating gives CSVETGVMNTEAFF.

A few counts support this clone. J is TRBJ1-1 and V is TRBV30; tentative D call: TRBD1 (5 bases). CDR1 GTSNPN and CDR2 SVGIG come from the germline V gene (reference sequence). The CDR3 is 11 amino acids. V gave up 4 bases and J gave up 5 bases, with 8 bases separating them. The DNA of the CDR3 is TGTGCCTGGAATCGGGGGACTGAAGCTTTCTTT. It specifies CAWNRGTEAFF.

This clone has only a few counts. The chain has TRBV6-6 and TRBJ1-4; D possibly corresponds to TRBD1 (6 bases). The V gene lost 2 bases and the J gene lost 5 bases, with 12 bases spanning the gap. This CDR3 region has 15 residues. Germline values: CDR1 MNHNY, CDR2 SVGAGI (reference sequence). In DNA, the CDR3 is TGTGCCAGCAGTTACGGCGCAGGGGAGAATGAAAAACTGTTTTTT. Amino acid sequence: CASSYGAGENEKLFF.